This record looks at one T cell receptor (beta chain) sequence and its context. What it binds is unknown. The repertoire was sequenced with immunoSEQ multiplex PCR; TCRdb's copy has only in-frame clones and lacks some. The data show tens of thousands of clones, approximately 80% seen once. The time point is: cycle 4 day 1 (C4D1), after more than 5 weeks of nivolumab. All patients experienced relapse after autologous stem cell transplantation, and brentuximab vedotin exposure was variable. Purification of CD4+ T cells from thawed PBMCs was performed via magnetic negative selection. The data stem from a study of PD-1 blockade in classical Hodgkin lymphoma. Study summary: Patients were given intravenous nivolumab, 3 mg/kg, every 2 weeks. Study-level points and caveats: CD4+ but not CD8+ TCR diversity rose significantly by C4D1. Diminished baseline TCR diversity has been reported in newly diagnosed patients relative to healthy donors. The causes of the repertoire differences, possibly disease activity or prior therapy, remain undefined.

CDR3 size: 14 residues. The V segment lost 1 base and the J segment 7 bases; nucleotides outside the gene matches: 6. The germline gives CDR1 GTSNPN, CDR2 SVGIG (reference sequence). The sequencing used CD4+ T cells from blood, collected before the fourth cycle of nivolumab. The chain joins TRBV30 to TRBJ2-2, with TRBD1 identical over 7 bases. This TCR was recovered from a human donor with classical Hodgkin lymphoma. In DNA, the CDR3 is TGTGCCTGGAGTGGACAGGGAGAGATCGGGGAGCTGTTTTTT. The encoded protein is CAWSGQGEIGELFF.